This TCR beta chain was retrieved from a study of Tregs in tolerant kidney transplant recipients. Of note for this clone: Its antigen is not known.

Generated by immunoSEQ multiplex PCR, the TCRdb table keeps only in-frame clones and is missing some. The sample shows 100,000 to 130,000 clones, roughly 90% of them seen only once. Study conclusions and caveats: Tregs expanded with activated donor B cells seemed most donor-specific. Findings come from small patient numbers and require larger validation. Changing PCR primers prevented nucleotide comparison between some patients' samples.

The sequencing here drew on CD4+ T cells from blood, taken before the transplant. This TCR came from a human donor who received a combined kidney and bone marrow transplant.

CDR3 nucleotide sequence: TGTGCCAGCAGTTTACAGGGGGCTCGAGGAGAGACCCAGTACTTC. Its protein is CASSLQGARGETQYF. This sequence joins TRBV6-1 and TRBJ2-5; 9 nucleotides match TRBD1. After removal of 5 bases from V and 4 bases from J, the junction contained 8 bases not matched to a gene. Germline V gives CDR1 MNHNS, CDR2 SASEGT. CDR3 length equals 15 residues.